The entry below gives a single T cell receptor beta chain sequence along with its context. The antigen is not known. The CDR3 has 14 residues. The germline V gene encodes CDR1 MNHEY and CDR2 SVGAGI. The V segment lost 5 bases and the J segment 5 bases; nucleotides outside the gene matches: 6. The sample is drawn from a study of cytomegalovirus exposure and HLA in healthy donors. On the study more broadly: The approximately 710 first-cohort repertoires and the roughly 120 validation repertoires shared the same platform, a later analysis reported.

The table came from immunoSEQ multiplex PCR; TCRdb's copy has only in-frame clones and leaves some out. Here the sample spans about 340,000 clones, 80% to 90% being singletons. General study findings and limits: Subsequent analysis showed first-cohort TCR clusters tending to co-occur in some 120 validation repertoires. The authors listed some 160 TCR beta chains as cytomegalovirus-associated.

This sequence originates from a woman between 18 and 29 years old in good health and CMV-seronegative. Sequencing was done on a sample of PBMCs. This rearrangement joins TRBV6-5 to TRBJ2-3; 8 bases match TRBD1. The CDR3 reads CASSPGTGRDTQYF. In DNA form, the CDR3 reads TGTGCCAGCAGTCCCGGGACAGGAAGAGATACGCAGTATTTT.